This T cell receptor beta chain came from a study of spatial heterogeneity in lung cancer. Looking at the study overall: For the average unique TCR and UMI combination, more than eight occurrences appeared in raw reads. The study, taken as a whole, reports: More often at tumor resection than at routine follow-up, ubiquitous expanded tumor TCRs were detected in the blood.

Every TCR cDNA molecule bore its own unique molecular identifier. TCRdb redid the calling of the 5' RACE reads with MiXCR, one entry per CDR3 protein. The table has approximately 40,000 distinct CDR3 sequences, around 5.2% seen once; the top ten hold about a quarter. V was clipped by 7 bases and J by 5 bases, with 17 bases between them. The CDR3 is 15 amino acids. Time point defined: sample taken at primary tumor resection. No cells were sorted before sequencing. The whole RNA sequenced was extracted from tumor, nontumor lung or frozen PBMC. Patients with untreated early-stage non-small cell lung cancer, numbering around 71, were the donors. This clonotype was counted only a few times. No antigen is known for it.

This receptor was identified in a female donor with early-stage non-small cell lung cancer. V usage is TRBV12-3 or TRBV12-4 and J usage is TRBJ2-2, with D perhaps matching TRBD1 (6 bases). The sequencing here drew on PBMCs, taken at surgery. This chain's CDR3 is CASTPGRGGTGELFF. As DNA, the CDR3 is TGTGCCAGCACCCCAGGCAGGGGTGGAACCGGGGAGCTGTTTTTT.